Ten or more counts support the clone carrying this T cell receptor beta chain. CDR1 and CDR2 from the germline V gene are DFQATT and SNEGSKA (reference sequence). J was trimmed by 3 bases and V by 6 bases; bases with no gene match: 8. The length of the CDR3 is 15 residues. MiXCR was run by TCRdb on the reads, yielding one entry per CDR3 protein. This sample has about 4,500 distinct CDR3 sequences; roughly 8% occur once, and the top ten carry 8.5% to 9.5%. The receptor's source is a human donor with rheumatoid arthritis. The sequenced sample consisted of CD4+ T cells from synovial fluid. The chain links TRBV20-1 to TRBJ2-2; TRBD1 aligns across 9 bases. The CDR3 here is CSASSQGADTGELFF. The DNA for the CDR3 is TGCAGTGCAAGCTCACAGGGGGCCGACACCGGGGAGCTGTTTTTT.